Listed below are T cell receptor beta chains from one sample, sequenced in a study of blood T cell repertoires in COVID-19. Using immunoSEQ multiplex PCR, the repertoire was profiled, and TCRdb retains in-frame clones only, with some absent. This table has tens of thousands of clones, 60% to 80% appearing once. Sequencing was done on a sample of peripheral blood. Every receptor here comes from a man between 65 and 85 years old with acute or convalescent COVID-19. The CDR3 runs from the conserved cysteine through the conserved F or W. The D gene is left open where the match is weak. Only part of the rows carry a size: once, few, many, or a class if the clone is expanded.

cdr3_nt: TGCGCCAGCAGCCCAAGCGGGGGGGCCAACAATGAGCAGTTCTTC
cdr3_aa: CASSPSGGANNEQFF
v_call: TRBV5-1
j_call: TRBJ2-1
d_call: TRBD2
clone_size: .

cdr3_nt: TGTGCCAGCAGACTGGGACAGCGAAACTATGGCTACACCTTC
cdr3_aa: CASRLGQRNYGYTF
v_call: TRBV3-1/TRBV3-2
j_call: TRBJ1-2
d_call: TRBD1
clone_size: .

cdr3_nt: TGTGCCAGCACCGGGACAGGGGTCCTCAATCAGCCCCAGCATTTT
cdr3_aa: CASTGTGVLNQPQHF
v_call: TRBV6-5
j_call: TRBJ1-5
d_call: TRBD1
clone_size: .

cdr3_nt: TGTGCCAGCAGCCAGGACAGGGGCGCGAACTATGGCTACACCTTC
cdr3_aa: CASSQDRGANYGYTF
v_call: TRBV7-2
j_call: TRBJ1-2
d_call: TRBD1
clone_size: .

cdr3_nt: TGCGCCAGCAGCTCTACAAGGGGGATCCGGAATGAGCAGTTCTTC
cdr3_aa: CASSSTRGIRNEQFF
v_call: TRBV5-1
j_call: TRBJ2-1
d_call: .
clone_size: .

cdr3_nt: TGCGCCAGTGGGAGGGGCAGGGTGAACACTGAAGCTTTCTTT
cdr3_aa: CASGRGRVNTEAFF
v_call: TRBV10-2
j_call: TRBJ1-1
d_call: .
clone_size: .

cdr3_nt: TGTGCCTGGAGTGTTTTCACGGTCAATCAGCCCCAGCATTTT
cdr3_aa: CAWSVFTVNQPQHF
v_call: TRBV30
j_call: TRBJ1-5
d_call: .
clone_size: .

cdr3_nt: TGTGCCAGCAGCCTTAGAGATGAGCAGTTCTTC
cdr3_aa: CASSLRDEQFF
v_call: TRBV3-1/TRBV3-2
j_call: TRBJ2-1
d_call: .
clone_size: .

cdr3_nt: TGTGCCAGCAGTTTCGGGGGGCGGCGCACTGAAGCTTTCTTT
cdr3_aa: CASSFGGRRTEAFF
v_call: TRBV6-2/TRBV6-3
j_call: TRBJ1-1
d_call: .
clone_size: .

cdr3_nt: TGTGCCAGCAGTTACTCTGAGGGGGGGCCAGAGACCCAGTACTTC
cdr3_aa: CASSYSEGGPETQYF
v_call: TRBV6-2/TRBV6-3
j_call: TRBJ2-5
d_call: .
clone_size: .

cdr3_nt: TGTGCCAGCTCACCGCCGGCAGCGGGGGCCTTAGGGACCCAGTACTTC
cdr3_aa: CASSPPAAGALGTQYF
v_call: TRBV18
j_call: TRBJ2-5
d_call: TRBD2
clone_size: few

cdr3_nt: TGTGCCAGCAGCCAGTTCGGGGGAGGGTCGTACAATGAGCAGTTCTTC
cdr3_aa: CASSQFGGGSYNEQFF
v_call: TRBV3-1/TRBV3-2
j_call: TRBJ2-1
d_call: TRBD2
clone_size: .

cdr3_nt: TGTGCCAGCAGCTTGGCGGCAGGGGGCAATCAGCCCCAGCATTTT
cdr3_aa: CASSLAAGGNQPQHF
v_call: TRBV5-5
j_call: TRBJ1-5
d_call: .
clone_size: .

cdr3_nt: TGTGCCAGCAGCGTAGATCCGGCAGAGCGGGACTATGGCTACACCTTC
cdr3_aa: CASSVDPAERDYGYTF
v_call: TRBV9
j_call: TRBJ1-2
d_call: .
clone_size: .

cdr3_nt: TGTGCCAGCAGTCCCGGGGGTCTCTATGGCTACACCTTC
cdr3_aa: CASSPGGLYGYTF
v_call: TRBV6-5
j_call: TRBJ1-2
d_call: .
clone_size: .

cdr3_nt: TGTGCCAGCAGCTCCACAGGGGGCGCTGGGGATGAGCAGTTCTTC
cdr3_aa: CASSSTGGAGDEQFF
v_call: TRBV11-3
j_call: TRBJ2-1
d_call: TRBD1
clone_size: once

cdr3_nt: TGTGCCAGCAGCTTAGGGAGCTGGGACAGGGCTGTTGAAGCTTTCTTT
cdr3_aa: CASSLGSWDRAVEAFF
v_call: TRBV7-9
j_call: TRBJ1-1
d_call: TRBD1
clone_size: .

cdr3_nt: TGCGCCAGCAGCCCCCGGACAGGGGGAATATACAATGAGCAGTTCTTC
cdr3_aa: CASSPRTGGIYNEQFF
v_call: TRBV4-3
j_call: TRBJ2-1
d_call: TRBD1
clone_size: .

cdr3_nt: TGCGCCAGCAGTGGGGGGGGCAAGGCTTACGAGCAGTACTTC
cdr3_aa: CASSGGGKAYEQYF
v_call: TRBV10-2
j_call: TRBJ2-7
d_call: .
clone_size: .

cdr3_nt: TGCGCCAGCAGCTCCGTAGCGGAATCCTACAATGAGCAGTTCTTC
cdr3_aa: CASSSVAESYNEQFF
v_call: TRBV5-1
j_call: TRBJ2-1
d_call: .
clone_size: few

cdr3_nt: TGTGCCACCAGCAGGTTTTTAGGGGGGGGCACAGATACGCAGTATTTT
cdr3_aa: CATSRFLGGGTDTQYF
v_call: TRBV15
j_call: TRBJ2-3
d_call: .
clone_size: .

cdr3_nt: TGTGCCAGCAGTCGGACAGCAACTAATGAAAAACTGTTTTTT
cdr3_aa: CASSRTATNEKLFF
v_call: TRBV6-5
j_call: TRBJ1-4
d_call: .
clone_size: .

cdr3_nt: TGTGCCAGCAGTTTAACAGGGGATAACCATAACTATGGCTACACCTTC
cdr3_aa: CASSLTGDNHNYGYTF
v_call: TRBV28
j_call: TRBJ1-2
d_call: TRBD1
clone_size: .

cdr3_nt: TGTGCCAGCAGCCGCCTCACAGGGGGCTGGCAAGAGACCCAGTACTTC
cdr3_aa: CASSRLTGGWQETQYF
v_call: TRBV4-2
j_call: TRBJ2-5
d_call: TRBD1
clone_size: .

cdr3_nt: TGTGCCAGCAGCTTCGGACAGGTCTCCTACGAGCAGTACTTC
cdr3_aa: CASSFGQVSYEQYF
v_call: TRBV5-8
j_call: TRBJ2-7
d_call: TRBD1
clone_size: .

cdr3_nt: TGTGCCAGCTCACCAGGGCTCTCTGGGGCCAACGTCCTGACTTTC
cdr3_aa: CASSPGLSGANVLTF
v_call: TRBV18
j_call: TRBJ2-6
d_call: .
clone_size: once

cdr3_nt: TGTGCCAGCAGCTTAGTCAGGGGGCCCCAGCATTTT
cdr3_aa: CASSLVRGPQHF
v_call: TRBV7-2
j_call: TRBJ1-5
d_call: .
clone_size: .

cdr3_nt: TGTGCCAGCAGTTTCCCAGGGGTCGTTCAGCCCCAGCATTTT
cdr3_aa: CASSFPGVVQPQHF
v_call: TRBV28
j_call: TRBJ1-5
d_call: .
clone_size: once

cdr3_nt: TGTGCCAGCAGCACGACTGGGGGGGCCTACGAGCAGTACTTC
cdr3_aa: CASSTTGGAYEQYF
v_call: TRBV7-2
j_call: TRBJ2-7
d_call: TRBD2
clone_size: .

cdr3_nt: TGTGCCAGCAGCTGGCGGGGGGGGCCAGGCATTCAGTACTTC
cdr3_aa: CASSWRGGPGIQYF
v_call: TRBV5-6
j_call: TRBJ2-4
d_call: TRBD2
clone_size: .

cdr3_nt: TGTGCCAGCAGTTTAGCAGGGGGCTCTCAGCCCCAGCATTTT
cdr3_aa: CASSLAGGSQPQHF
v_call: TRBV28
j_call: TRBJ1-5
d_call: TRBD1
clone_size: .

cdr3_nt: TGTGCCAGTACCATCGGCGGGGGAGCCTACAATGAGCAGTTCTTC
cdr3_aa: CASTIGGGAYNEQFF
v_call: TRBV19
j_call: TRBJ2-1
d_call: TRBD2
clone_size: .

cdr3_nt: TGTGCCAGCAGTGGACTAGCGGTTAGCACAGATACGCAGTATTTT
cdr3_aa: CASSGLAVSTDTQYF
v_call: TRBV2
j_call: TRBJ2-3
d_call: TRBD2
clone_size: .

cdr3_nt: TGTGCCAGTAGTTCCCGGGGGGGGCCTTCACCCCTCCACTTT
cdr3_aa: CASSSRGGPSPLHF
v_call: TRBV19
j_call: TRBJ1-6
d_call: .
clone_size: .

cdr3_nt: TGTGCCAGCAGTTTATCACGGTCTCAGCCCCAGCATTTT
cdr3_aa: CASSLSRSQPQHF
v_call: TRBV27
j_call: TRBJ1-5
d_call: .
clone_size: .

cdr3_nt: TGTGCCTGGAGTGTGCGACAGGGGGAAAAACTGTTTTTT
cdr3_aa: CAWSVRQGEKLFF
v_call: TRBV30
j_call: TRBJ1-4
d_call: TRBD1
clone_size: .

cdr3_nt: TGTGCCAGCCGAGATCTTAACTATGGCTACACCTTC
cdr3_aa: CASRDLNYGYTF
v_call: TRBV3-1/TRBV3-2
j_call: TRBJ1-2
d_call: .
clone_size: few